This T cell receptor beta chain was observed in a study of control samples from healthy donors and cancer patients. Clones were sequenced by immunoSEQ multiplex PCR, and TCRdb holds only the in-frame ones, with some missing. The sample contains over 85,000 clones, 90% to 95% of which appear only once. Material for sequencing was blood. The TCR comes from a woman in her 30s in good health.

CDR3 sequence (DNA): TGTGCCAGTAGTATTCACAGGCCGGGCTATGGCTACACCTTC. Protein: CASSIHRPGYGYTF. This chain joins TRBV19 and TRBJ1-2; tentative D call: TRBD1 (5 bases). The CDR3 is made up of 14 amino acids. Germline V CDR1 and CDR2: LNHDA, SQIVND (reference sequence). V dropped 3 bases and J dropped 4 bases, with 12 bases sitting between them. The whole variable domain, remainder taken from reference TRBV19 and TRBJ1-2, is DGGITQSPKYLFRKEGQNVTLSCEQNLNHDAMYWYRQDPGQGLRLIYYSQIVNDFQKGDIAEGYSVSREKKESFPLTVTSAQKNPTAFYLCASSIHRPGYGYTFGSGTRLTVV.